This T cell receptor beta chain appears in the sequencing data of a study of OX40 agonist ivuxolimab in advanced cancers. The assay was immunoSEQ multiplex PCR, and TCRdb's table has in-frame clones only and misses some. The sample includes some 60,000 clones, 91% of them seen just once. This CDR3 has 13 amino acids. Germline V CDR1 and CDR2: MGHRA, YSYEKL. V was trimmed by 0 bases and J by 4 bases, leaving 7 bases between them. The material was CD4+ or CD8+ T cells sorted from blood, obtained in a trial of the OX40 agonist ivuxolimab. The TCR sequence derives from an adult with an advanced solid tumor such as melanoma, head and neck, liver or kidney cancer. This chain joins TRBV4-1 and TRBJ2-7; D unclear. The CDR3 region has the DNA TGCGCCAGCAGCCAAGATAATGGGTACGAGCAGTACTTC. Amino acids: CASSQDNGYEQYF.